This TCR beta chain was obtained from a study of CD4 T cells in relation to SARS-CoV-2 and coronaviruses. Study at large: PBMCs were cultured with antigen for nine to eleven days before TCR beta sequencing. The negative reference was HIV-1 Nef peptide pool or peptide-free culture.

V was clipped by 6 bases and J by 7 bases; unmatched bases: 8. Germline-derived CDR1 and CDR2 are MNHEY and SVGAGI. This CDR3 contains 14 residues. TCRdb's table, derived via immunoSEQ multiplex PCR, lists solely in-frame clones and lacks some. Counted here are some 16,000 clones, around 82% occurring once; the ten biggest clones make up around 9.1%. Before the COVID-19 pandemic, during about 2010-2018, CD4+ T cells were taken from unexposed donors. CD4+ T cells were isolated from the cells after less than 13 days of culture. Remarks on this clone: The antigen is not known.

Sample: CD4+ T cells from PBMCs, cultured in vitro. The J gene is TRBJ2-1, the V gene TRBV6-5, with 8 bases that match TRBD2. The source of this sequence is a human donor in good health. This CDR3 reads CASRTGGGWNEQFF. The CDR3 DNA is TGTGCCAGCAGGACGGGAGGGGGGTGGAATGAGCAGTTCTTC.